What follows are 9 T cell receptor beta chains derived from one specimen sequenced in a study of T cell changes during pregnancy in multiple sclerosis. The method was immunoSEQ multiplex PCR; TCRdb's version includes in-frame clones alone and lacks a portion of them. The sample holds 40,000 to 45,000 clones, 89% seen once. The starting material was CD4+ T cells from peripheral blood mononuclear cells, obtained in the first trimester of pregnancy. These receptors all come from a female donor with multiple sclerosis, enrolled in a pregnancy study.

This chain connects TRBV29-1 to TRBJ1-2; 8 nucleotides match TRBD1. J lost 3 bases, V lost 6 bases, and 3 bases had no gene match. Germline V lookup: CDR1 SQVTM, CDR2 ANQGSEA. There are 12 residues in the CDR3. The CDR3 DNA reads TGCAGCGTCTTACAGGGGGACTATGGCTACACCTTC. Its protein is CSVLQGDYGYTF.

The chain employs TRBV7-9 and TRBJ2-7; 10 nucleotides match TRBD2. Losses at the gene ends were 6 bases for V and 7 bases for J; bases not matched to a gene: 6. Germline V gives CDR1 SEHNR, CDR2 FQNEAQ (reference sequence). The CDR3 loop spans 13 amino acids. In nucleotides, the CDR3 is TGTGCCAGCAGTCCTAGCGGGAGCGGGGAGCAGTACTTC. This codes for CASSPSGSGEQYF.

The chain couples TRBV10-2 to TRBJ2-1; TRBD2 aligns across 10 bases. The V gene end was trimmed by 8 bases and the J gene end by 9 bases; junction bases not matched to a gene: 10. CDR1 is WSHSY and CDR2 is SAAADI in the germline V gene. The CDR3 is made up of 14 amino acids. This chain's CDR3 is CASLRLAGVGEQFF. The CDR3 nucleotides read TGCGCCAGCTTAAGGCTAGCGGGAGTAGGTGAGCAGTTCTTC.

This clone was counted once. This chain links TRBV7-6 with TRBJ2-3, with TRBD1 matching 7 bases. This CDR3 region has 16 residues. Per the germline V gene, CDR1 is SGHVS and CDR2 is FNYEAQ. V lost 5 bases and J lost 4; bases outside the gene matches: 12. CDR3 coding DNA: TGTGCCAGCAGCGCCCTGACAGGGAGAAAACCAGATACGCAGTATTTT. Encoded protein: CASSALTGRKPDTQYF.

This chain joins TRBV27 and TRBJ2-5; 11 nucleotides match TRBD2. This CDR3 contains 15 residues. The germline gives CDR1 MNHEY, CDR2 SMNVEV (reference sequence). With V trimmed by 5 bases and J by 5 bases, 7 bases remained unmatched. The CDR3 region has the DNA TGTGCCAGCAGTGGTATAGCGGGAGGGTGGGAGACCCAGTACTTC. Translation: CASSGIAGGWETQYF.

This clone was observed a handful of times. This sequence joins TRBV4-2 and TRBJ1-1, with TRBD1 matching over 7 bases. After removal of 4 bases from V and 2 bases from J, the junction contained 7 bases not matched to a gene. Germline V lookup: CDR1 LGHNA, CDR2 YNFKEQ. This CDR3 contains 15 residues. In DNA form, the CDR3 reads TGTGCCAGCAGCCGACAGGGACAGTCTAACACTGAAGCTTTCTTT. Translated, it gives CASSRQGQSNTEAFF.

This CDR3 reads CASSWAGDNEQFF. As DNA, the CDR3 is TGTGCCAGCAGCTGGGCGGGAGACAATGAGCAGTTCTTC. The chain recombines TRBV2 with TRBJ2-1; 7 bases are shared with TRBD2. Germline V gives CDR1 SNHLY, CDR2 FYNNEI. CDR3 length equals 13 residues. The V segment lost 6 bases and the J segment 5 bases; nucleotides outside the gene matches: 4.

This rearrangement joins TRBV6-1 to TRBJ2-7; D is unclear. Looked up from germline, CDR1 is MNHNS and CDR2 is SASEGT. The V and J ends lost 6 bases and 4 bases respectively, with 10 bases between them. CDR3 length: 12 residues. CDR3 sequence (DNA): TGTGCCAGCAGGGAACCCCCGTACGAGCAGTACTTC. Amino acid sequence: CASREPPYEQYF.

This chain uses TRBV18 with TRBJ1-5, with D unclear. Trimming removed 0 bases from V and 6 bases from J, with 6 bases in between. The CDR3 consists of 13 residues. Germline loops: CDR1 KGHSH, CDR2 LQKENI. CDR3 amino acids: CASSPPGVQPQHF. In DNA, the CDR3 is TGTGCCAGCTCACCACCCGGGGTTCAGCCCCAGCATTTT.